The entry below gives a single T cell receptor beta chain sequence along with its context. Germline V gene data show CDR1 as MDHEN and CDR2 as SYDVKM. The CDR3 loop spans 13 amino acids. With 6 bases removed from V and 10 bases from J, the gap between germline ends came to 19 bases. This sample stems from a study of blood T cells in healthy people across ages. For the second PCR, which ran for about 6 to 11 cycles, a sample-barcoded 5' primer and a J-beta primer mix were used. TCRdb analysed the 5' RACE reads with MiXCR anew, one entry per CDR3 protein. The sample contains hundreds of thousands of distinct CDR3 sequences, approximately 30% of which appear only once.

Sequencing was done on a sample of blood. The clonotype comes from an elderly woman in good health. The rearrangement joins TRBV28 to TRBJ2-7; D might be TRBD2 (7 bases). CDR3: CASRWGGGETQYF. The CDR3 DNA reads TGTGCCAGCAGATGGGGAGGGGGTGAGACTCAGTACTTC.